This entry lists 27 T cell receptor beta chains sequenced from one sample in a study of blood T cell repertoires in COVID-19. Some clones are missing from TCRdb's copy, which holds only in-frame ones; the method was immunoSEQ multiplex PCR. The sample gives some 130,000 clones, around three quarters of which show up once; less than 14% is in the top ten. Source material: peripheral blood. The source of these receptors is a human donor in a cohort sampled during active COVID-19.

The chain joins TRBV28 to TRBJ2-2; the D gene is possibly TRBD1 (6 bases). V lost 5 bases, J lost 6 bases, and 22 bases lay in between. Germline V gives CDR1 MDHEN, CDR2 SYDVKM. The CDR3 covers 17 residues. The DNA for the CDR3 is TGTGCCAGCAGTACCGGCGGCACAGGGATCAAGTCCGGGGAGCTGTTTTTT. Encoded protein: CASSTGGTGIKSGELFF. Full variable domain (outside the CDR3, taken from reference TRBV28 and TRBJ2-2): DVKVTQSSRYLVKRTGEKVFLECVQDMDHENMFWYRQDPGLGLRLIYFSYDVKMKEKGDIPEGYSVSREKKERFSLILESASTNQTSMYLCASSTGGTGIKSGELFFGEGSRLTVL.

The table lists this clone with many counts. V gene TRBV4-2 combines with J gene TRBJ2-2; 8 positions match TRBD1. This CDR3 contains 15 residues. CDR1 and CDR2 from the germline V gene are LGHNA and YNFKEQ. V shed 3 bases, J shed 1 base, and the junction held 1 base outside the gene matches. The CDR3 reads CASSQGTGNTGELFF. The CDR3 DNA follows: TGTGCCAGCAGCCAGGGGACAGGGAACACCGGGGAGCTGTTTTTT.

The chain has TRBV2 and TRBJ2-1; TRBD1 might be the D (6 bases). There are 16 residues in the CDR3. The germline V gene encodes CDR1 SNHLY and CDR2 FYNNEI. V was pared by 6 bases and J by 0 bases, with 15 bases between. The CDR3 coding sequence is TGTGCCAGCAGAGTAGGACAGTTGATCTCCTACAATGAGCAGTTCTTC. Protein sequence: CASRVGQLISYNEQFF.

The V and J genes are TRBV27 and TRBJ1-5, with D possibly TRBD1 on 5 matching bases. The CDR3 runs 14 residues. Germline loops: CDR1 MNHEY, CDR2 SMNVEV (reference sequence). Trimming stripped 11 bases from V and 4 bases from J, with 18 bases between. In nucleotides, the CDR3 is TGTGCCGTCGGACAACAGGTAGGGAATCAGCCCCAGCATTTT. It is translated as CAVGQQVGNQPQHF.

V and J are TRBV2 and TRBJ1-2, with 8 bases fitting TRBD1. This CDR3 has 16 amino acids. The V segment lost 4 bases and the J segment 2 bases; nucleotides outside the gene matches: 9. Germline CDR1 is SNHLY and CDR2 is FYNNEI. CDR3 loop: CASSGAGGRKNYGYTF. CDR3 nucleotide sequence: TGTGCCAGCAGTGGGGCAGGGGGCAGGAAAAACTATGGCTACACCTTC.

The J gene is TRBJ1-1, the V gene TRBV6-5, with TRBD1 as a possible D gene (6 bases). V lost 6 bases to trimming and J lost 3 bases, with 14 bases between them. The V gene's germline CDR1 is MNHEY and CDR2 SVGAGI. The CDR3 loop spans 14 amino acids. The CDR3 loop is CASRVRGRYTEAFF. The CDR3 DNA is TGTGCCAGCAGGGTCAGGGGTCGTTACACTGAAGCTTTCTTT.

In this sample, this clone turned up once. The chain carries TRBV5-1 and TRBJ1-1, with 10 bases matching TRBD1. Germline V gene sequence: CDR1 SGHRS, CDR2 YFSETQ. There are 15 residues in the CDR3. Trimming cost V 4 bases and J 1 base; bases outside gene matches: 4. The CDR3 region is CASSNRDRGNTEAFF. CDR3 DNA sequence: TGCGCCAGCAGCAACCGGGACAGGGGGAACACTGAAGCTTTCTTT.

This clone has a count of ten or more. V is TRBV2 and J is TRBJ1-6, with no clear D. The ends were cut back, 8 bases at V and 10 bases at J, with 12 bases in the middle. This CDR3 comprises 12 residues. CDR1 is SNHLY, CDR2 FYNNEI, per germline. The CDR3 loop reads CASFGLRSPLHF. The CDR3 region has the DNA TGTGCCAGCTTCGGGTTAAGGTCACCCCTCCACTTT.

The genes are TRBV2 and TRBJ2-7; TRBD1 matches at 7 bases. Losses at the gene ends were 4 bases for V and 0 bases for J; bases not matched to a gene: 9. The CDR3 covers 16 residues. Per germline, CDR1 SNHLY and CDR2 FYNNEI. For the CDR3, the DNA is TGTGCCAGCAGTGCAGGGACAGCCAGCCTCTCCTACGAGCAGTACTTC. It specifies CASSAGTASLSYEQYF.

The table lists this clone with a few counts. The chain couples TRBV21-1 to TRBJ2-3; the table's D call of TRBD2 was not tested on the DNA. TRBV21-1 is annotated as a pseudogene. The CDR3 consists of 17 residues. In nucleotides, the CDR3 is TGTGCCAGCAGCAAAGCAAGGGAGAAGGTGAACACAGATACGCAGTATTTT. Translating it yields CASSKAREKVNTDTQYF.

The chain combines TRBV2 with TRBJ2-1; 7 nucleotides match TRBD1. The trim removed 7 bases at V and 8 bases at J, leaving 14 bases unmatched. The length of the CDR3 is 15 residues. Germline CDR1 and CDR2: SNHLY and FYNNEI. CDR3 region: CASTRSGQLVDEQFF. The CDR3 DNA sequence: TGTGCCAGCACCCGATCGGGACAGCTGGTCGATGAGCAGTTCTTC.

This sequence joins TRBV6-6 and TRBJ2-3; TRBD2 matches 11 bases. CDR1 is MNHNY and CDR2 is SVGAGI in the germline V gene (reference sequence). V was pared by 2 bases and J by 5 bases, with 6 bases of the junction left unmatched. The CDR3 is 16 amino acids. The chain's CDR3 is CASSYGIAGGIDTQYF. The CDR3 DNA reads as TGTGCCAGCAGTTACGGGATAGCGGGGGGGATAGATACGCAGTATTTT.

CDR3 sequence: CASSSRGLAGDEQFF. The CDR3, as DNA: TGTGCCAGCAGCTCCCGGGGACTAGCGGGGGATGAGCAGTTCTTC. The chain is built from TRBV11-2 and TRBJ2-1; TRBD2 matches 14 bases. The CDR3 contains 15 residues. Trimming cost V 4 bases and J 8 bases; bases outside gene matches: 4. Germline assignment: CDR1 SGHAT and CDR2 FQNNGV.

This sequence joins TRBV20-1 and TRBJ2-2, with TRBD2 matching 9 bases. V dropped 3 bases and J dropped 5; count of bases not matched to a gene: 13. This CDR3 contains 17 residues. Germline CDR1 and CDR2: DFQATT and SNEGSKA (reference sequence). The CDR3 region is CSASRGGGAARTGELFF. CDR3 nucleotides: TGCAGTGCTAGTAGAGGCGGGGGGGCCGCTAGAACCGGGGAGCTGTTTTTT.

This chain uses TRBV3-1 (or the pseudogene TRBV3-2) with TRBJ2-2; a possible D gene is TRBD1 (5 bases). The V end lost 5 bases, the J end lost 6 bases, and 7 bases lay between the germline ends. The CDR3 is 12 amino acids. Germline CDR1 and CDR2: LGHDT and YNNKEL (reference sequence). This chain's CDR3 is CASSKGSGELFF. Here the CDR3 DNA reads TGTGCCAGCAGCAAGGGGTCCGGGGAGCTGTTTTTT.

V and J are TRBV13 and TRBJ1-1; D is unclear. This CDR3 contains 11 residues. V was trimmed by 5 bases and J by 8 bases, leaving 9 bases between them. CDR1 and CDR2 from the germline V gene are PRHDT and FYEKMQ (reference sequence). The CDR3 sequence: CASSLAGEAFF. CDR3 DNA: TGTGCCAGCAGCCTAGCCGGGGAAGCTTTCTTT.

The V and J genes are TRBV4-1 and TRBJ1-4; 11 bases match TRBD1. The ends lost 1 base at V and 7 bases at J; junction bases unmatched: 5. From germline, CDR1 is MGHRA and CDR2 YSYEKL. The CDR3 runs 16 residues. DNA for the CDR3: TGCGCCAGCAGCCAAGGGTGGGGGACAGGGGGTGAAAAACTGTTTTTT. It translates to CASSQGWGTGGEKLFF.

The CDR3 sequence is CASSSMNQPQHF. DNA of the CDR3: TGTGCCAGTAGTAGTATGAATCAGCCCCAGCATTTT. The chain employs TRBV19 and TRBJ1-5; D unresolved. Trimming left V 4 bases short and J 4 bases short, with 5 bases between. The germline V gene encodes CDR1 LNHDA and CDR2 SQIVND (reference sequence). The CDR3 covers 12 residues.

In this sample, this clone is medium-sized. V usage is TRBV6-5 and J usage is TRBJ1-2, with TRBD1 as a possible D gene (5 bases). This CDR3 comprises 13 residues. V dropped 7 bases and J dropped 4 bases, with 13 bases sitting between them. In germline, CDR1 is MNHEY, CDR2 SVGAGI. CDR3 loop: CASKQDGIYGYTF. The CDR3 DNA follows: TGTGCCAGCAAACAGGACGGCATCTATGGCTACACCTTC.

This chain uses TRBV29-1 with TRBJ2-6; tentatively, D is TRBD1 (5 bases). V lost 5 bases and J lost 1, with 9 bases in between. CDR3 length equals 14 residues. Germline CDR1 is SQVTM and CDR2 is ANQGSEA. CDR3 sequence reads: CSVYQGSGANVLTF. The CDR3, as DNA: TGCAGCGTTTACCAGGGTTCTGGGGCCAACGTCCTGACTTTC.

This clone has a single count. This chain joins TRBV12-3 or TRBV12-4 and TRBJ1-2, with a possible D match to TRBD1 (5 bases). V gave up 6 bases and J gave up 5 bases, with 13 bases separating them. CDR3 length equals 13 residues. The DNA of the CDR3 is TGTGCCAGCAGGGCGACAGCCCATTATGGCTACACCTTC. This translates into CASRATAHYGYTF.

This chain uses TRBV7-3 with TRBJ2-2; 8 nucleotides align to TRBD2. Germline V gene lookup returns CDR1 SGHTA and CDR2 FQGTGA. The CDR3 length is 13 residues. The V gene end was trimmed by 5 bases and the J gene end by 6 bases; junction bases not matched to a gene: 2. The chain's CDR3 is CASSPGLAGELFF. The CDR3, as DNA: TGTGCCAGCAGCCCGGGACTAGCCGGGGAGCTGTTTTTT. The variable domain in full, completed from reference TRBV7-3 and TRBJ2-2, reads GAGVSQTPSNKVTEKGKYVELRCDPISGHTALYWYRQSLGQGPEFLIYFQGTGAADDSGLPNDRFFAVRPEGSVSTLKIQRTERGDSAVYLCASSPGLAGELFFGEGSRLTVL.

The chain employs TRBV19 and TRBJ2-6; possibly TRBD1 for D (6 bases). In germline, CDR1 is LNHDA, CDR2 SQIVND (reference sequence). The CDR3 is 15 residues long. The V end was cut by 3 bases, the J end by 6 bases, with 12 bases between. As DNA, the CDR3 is TGTGCCAGTAGTATTAGGACAGCTATGGCCAACGTCCTGACTTTC. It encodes CASSIRTAMANVLTF.

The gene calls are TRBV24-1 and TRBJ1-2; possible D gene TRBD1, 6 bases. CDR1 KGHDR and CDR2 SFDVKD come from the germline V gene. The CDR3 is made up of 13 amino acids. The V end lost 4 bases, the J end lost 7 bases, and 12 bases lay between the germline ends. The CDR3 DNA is TGTGCCACCAGTGAGGGACATCTAGGTGGCTACACCTTC. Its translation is CATSEGHLGGYTF.

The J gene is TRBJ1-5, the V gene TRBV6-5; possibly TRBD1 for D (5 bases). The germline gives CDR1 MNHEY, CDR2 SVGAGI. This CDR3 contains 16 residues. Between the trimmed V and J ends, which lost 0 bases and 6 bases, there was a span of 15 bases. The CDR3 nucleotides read TGTGCCAGCAGTTACTCCGGGACTCCGGGGAGTCAGCCCCAGCATTTT. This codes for CASSYSGTPGSQPQHF.

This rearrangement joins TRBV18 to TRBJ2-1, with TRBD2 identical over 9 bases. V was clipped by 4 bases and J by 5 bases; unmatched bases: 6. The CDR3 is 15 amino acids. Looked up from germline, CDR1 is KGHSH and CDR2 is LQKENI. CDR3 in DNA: TGTGCCAGCTCACGGGGACTAGCTTTCGACAATGAGCAGTTCTTC. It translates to CASSRGLAFDNEQFF.

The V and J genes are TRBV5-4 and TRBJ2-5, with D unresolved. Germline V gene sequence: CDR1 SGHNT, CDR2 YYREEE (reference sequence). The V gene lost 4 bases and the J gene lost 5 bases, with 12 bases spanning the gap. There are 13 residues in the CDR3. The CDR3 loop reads CASSLQDGETQYF. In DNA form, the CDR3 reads TGTGCCAGCAGCCTCCAGGATGGGGAGACCCAGTACTTC. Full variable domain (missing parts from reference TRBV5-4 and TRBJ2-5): ETGVTQSPTHLIKTRGQQVTLRCSSQSGHNTVSWYQQALGQGPQFIFQYYREEENGRGNFPPRFSGLQFPNYSSELNVNALELDDSALYLCASSLQDGETQYFGPGTRLLVL.